This T cell receptor (beta chain) was documented in a study of human T cells and chemical hapten exposure. Study in general: All through the roughly 26-week study, the scalp of each patient received diphenylcyclopropenone doses weekly. The patient population, which was mostly female, had alopecia areata, totalis or universalis.

The time point denotes: patch test 1, 2 weeks after DPC sensitization. Documented treatment: therapeutic diphenylcyclopropenone sensitization with weekly scalp DPC. V was pared by 3 bases and J by 4 bases, with 12 bases between. The CDR3 has 13 residues. Per germline, CDR1 SQVTM and CDR2 ANQGSEA. TCRdb re-called the RACE reads through MiXCR, storing one row per CDR3 protein. The table includes some 94,000 distinct CDR3 sequences, around 12% detected once. To note about this clonotype: The antigen is undetermined.

Study-wide results and limits: Among expanded TCRs, significantly more large CDR3 similarity clusters formed than among controls.

The V gene is TRBV29-1, the J gene TRBJ1-1, with D possibly being TRBD1 (5 bases). The source of this sequence is a woman between 40 and 50 years old with alopecia areata. Some clones in this sample may be carry-over from other donors' samples. Sequenced material: whole blood, taken in connection with sensitization to the hapten diphenylcyclopropenone (DPC). The CDR3 nucleotides read TGCAGCGTTGATATAGCGGGGGGCACTGAAGCTTTCTTT. Translated, it gives CSVDIAGGTEAFF.